The 8 T cell receptor beta chains reported below all come from one sample, sequenced in a study of T cell changes during pregnancy in multiple sclerosis. TCRdb's copy holds only in-frame clones and misses some; the assay was immunoSEQ multiplex PCR. Among 60,000 to 65,000 clones listed, about 90% were seen once. The sample in question was peripheral blood, obtained in the second trimester of pregnancy. The origin of the receptors is a female donor in good health, enrolled as a control in a pregnancy study.

The DNA of the CDR3 is TGTGCCAGCAGTTTTCATGGGGCTTACGAGCAGTACTTC. Residues: CASSFHGAYEQYF. V gene TRBV28 combines with J gene TRBJ2-7; a possible D gene is TRBD1 (5 bases). V was cut by 3 bases and J by 4 bases, with 10 bases left in between. This CDR3 is built from 13 residues. Germline-derived CDR1 and CDR2 are MDHEN and SYDVKM.

The chain carries TRBV9 and TRBJ2-5, with 7 bases fitting TRBD2. There are 14 residues in the CDR3. Trimming took 1 base from V and 4 from J; bases not matched to a gene: 4. Germline values: CDR1 SGDLS, CDR2 YYNGEE. CDR3 region: CASSVQGGIETQYF. The CDR3, as DNA: TGTGCCAGCAGCGTACAGGGAGGGATAGAGACCCAGTACTTC.

Here the CDR3 DNA reads TGTGCCAGCAGCTTATATTACACCGGGGAGCTGTTTTTT. Translated: CASSLYYTGELFF. The chain carries TRBV13 and TRBJ2-2; the D is unclear. The CDR3 totals 13 residues. The germline V gene encodes CDR1 PRHDT and CDR2 FYEKMQ (reference sequence). Trimming shortened V by 2 bases and J by 3 bases, and 4 bases separated the two germline ends.

CDR3 nucleotides: TGTGCCAGCAGCACCGACCCGGGACTAAGGAATGAGCAGTTCTTC. Encoded protein: CASSTDPGLRNEQFF. This rearrangement joins TRBV6-5 to TRBJ2-1; 7 nucleotides line up with TRBD2. CDR3 length: 15 residues. Trimming cost V 6 bases and J 7 bases; bases outside gene matches: 12. Germline-derived CDR1 and CDR2 are MNHEY and SVGAGI.

The V call is TRBV27, the J call TRBJ1-1, with 12 bases lining up with TRBD1. Germline V CDR1 and CDR2: MNHEY, SMNVEV (reference sequence). This CDR3 spans 17 amino acids. J lost 4 bases, V lost 2 bases, and 8 bases had no gene match. In DNA, the CDR3 is TGTGCCAGCAGTTTAGAGGGGACAGGGGGCGCGTCCACTGAAGCTTTCTTT. Translated: CASSLEGTGGASTEAFF.

This chain joins TRBV9 and TRBJ1-5, with a tentative D call TRBD1 (6 bases). Between the trimmed V and J ends, which lost 0 bases and 2 bases, there was a span of 9 bases. Germline loops: CDR1 SGDLS, CDR2 YYNGEE. This CDR3 has 15 residues. The CDR3 reads CASSVAGQGNQPQHF. The CDR3 coding sequence is TGTGCCAGCAGCGTAGCGGGACAAGGCAATCAGCCCCAGCATTTT.

The chain employs TRBV27 and TRBJ2-3; 10 bases are a match to TRBD2. This CDR3 contains 17 residues. After removal of 3 bases from V and 1 base from J, the junction contained 7 bases not matched to a gene. Germline assignment: CDR1 MNHEY and CDR2 SMNVEV (reference sequence). The CDR3 DNA reads TGTGCCAGCAGTTTGGAGCCTAGCGGGAGCGGCACAGATACGCAGTATTTT. It yields the protein CASSLEPSGSGTDTQYF.

The chain recombines TRBV30 with TRBJ2-7, with TRBD2 matching 13 bases. This CDR3 is 15 amino acids long. Germline V gene sequence: CDR1 GTSNPN, CDR2 SVGIG (reference sequence). V dropped 4 bases and J dropped 3; count of bases not matched to a gene: 6. The CDR3 is CAWTTGLAGHYEQYF. Written as DNA, the CDR3 is TGTGCCTGGACCACGGGACTAGCGGGACACTACGAGCAGTACTTC.